Listed below are T cell receptor beta chains from one sample, sequenced in a study of T cells after posttransplantation cyclophosphamide. Only in-frame clones appear in the TCRdb table, and some are missing; sequencing was by immunoSEQ multiplex PCR. This sample has almost 35,000 clones, each found more than once. Sequenced material: PBMCs. Every receptor here comes from a woman aged 50 to 65 in good health and a related stem cell transplant donor. The CDR3 runs from the conserved cysteine through the conserved F or W. D genes are given only for firm matches. Rows may omit the clone size; those that give it use once, few, many or a size class.

>TRBV9|few|.|14|TRBJ2-7
CASSLGDTSYEQYF
TGTGCCAGCAGTCTAGGGGACACTTCCTACGAGCAGTACTTC
>TRBV25-1|many|.|15|TRBJ1-4
CASRDTPATNEKLFF
TGTGCCAGCCGGGACACCCCTGCAACTAATGAAAAACTGTTTTTT
>TRBV29-1|many|.|14|TRBJ2-7
CSAIPGERGLEQYF
TGCAGCGCCATTCCCGGGGAGAGAGGACTCGAGCAGTACTTC
>TRBV6-2/TRBV6-3|many|.|14|TRBJ2-7
CASNKIRQAYEQYF
TGTGCCAGCAACAAAATTCGGCAGGCCTACGAGCAGTACTTC
>TRBV5-8|many|.|16|TRBJ2-1
CASSKGRPPPYNEQFF
TGTGCCAGCAGCAAGGGGAGGCCCCCTCCCTACAATGAGCAGTTCTTC
>TRBV12-5|many|.|17|TRBJ2-2
CASGFYLETKNTGELFF
TGTGCTAGTGGTTTCTACCTCGAAACCAAGAACACCGGGGAGCTGTTTTTT
>TRBV7-9|many|.|12|TRBJ2-7
CASSLEVHWQYF
TGTGCCAGCAGCTTAGAGGTACATTGGCAGTACTTC
>TRBV30|few|.|18|TRBJ1-2
CAWTRGVPTALFGYGYTF
TGTGCCTGGACACGAGGGGTTCCAACAGCCCTCTTTGGCTATGGCTACACCTTC
>TRBV16|many|TRBD1|17|TRBJ1-1
CASSQRFAGTGGTEAFF
TGTGCCAGCAGCCAAAGGTTTGCGGGGACAGGGGGGACTGAAGCTTTCTTT
>TRBV24-1|few|.|16|TRBJ2-3
CATSPPLDGGVDTQYF
TGTGCCACCAGTCCCCCTTTGGACGGGGGAGTCGATACGCAGTATTTT
>TRBV9|many|.|12|TRBJ1-1
CASSAQQAEAFF
TGTGCCAGCAGCGCACAGCAGGCTGAAGCTTTCTTT
>TRBV27|many|TRBD1|16|TRBJ2-7
CASSIRATGTAVEQYF
TGTGCCAGCAGCATACGGGCAACCGGGACAGCTGTCGAGCAGTACTTC
>TRBV7-9|many|.|17|TRBJ2-1
CASSLVGSGLDYNEQFF
TGTGCCAGCAGCTTAGTCGGTTCAGGGTTGGACTACAATGAGCAGTTCTTC
>TRBV7-2|many|.|14|TRBJ2-7
CASSLETYSYEQYF
TGTGCCAGCAGCTTAGAGACTTACTCCTACGAGCAGTACTTC
>TRBV7-9|many|.|12|TRBJ2-1
CASSTLPGREFF
TGTGCCAGCAGCACCCTTCCAGGTAGGGAGTTCTTC
>TRBV19|many|.|17|TRBJ2-1
CASSIRFGDSTYNEQFF
TGTGCCAGTAGTATACGGTTCGGGGACTCTACCTACAATGAGCAGTTCTTC
>TRBV9|many|TRBD1|16|TRBJ1-3
CASSADRGGRRNTIYF
TGTGCCAGCAGCGCAGACAGGGGAGGTCGACGAAACACCATATATTTT
>TRBV9|few|.|15|TRBJ2-5
CASSLEGTWQETQYF
TGTGCCAGCAGCCTTGAAGGGACTTGGCAAGAGACCCAGTACTTC
>TRBV6-5|many|.|15|TRBJ2-1
CASRAGGEGDNEQFF
TGTGCCAGCAGGGCCGGAGGGGAGGGGGACAATGAGCAGTTCTTC
>TRBV18|many|.|16|TRBJ2-1
CASSPPVGLTYNEQFF
TGTGCCAGCTCACCCCCGGTTGGTCTCACCTACAATGAGCAGTTCTTC
>TRBV28|many|.|12|TRBJ1-1
CASSSTGSAAFF
TGTGCCAGCAGTTCCACAGGGTCGGCAGCTTTCTTT
>TRBV5-1|many|.|15|TRBJ1-4
CASSLLGGTNEKLFF
TGCGCCAGCAGCTTGTTGGGGGGGACTAATGAAAAACTGTTTTTT
>TRBV10-3|many|TRBD1|15|TRBJ1-1
CAISYSDRGATEAFF
TGTGCCATCAGTTATAGTGACAGGGGAGCCACTGAAGCTTTCTTT
>TRBV5-6|few|.|16|TRBJ2-3
CASSLGSGYSTDTQYF
TGTGCCAGCAGCTTGGGGTCGGGGTACAGCACAGATACGCAGTATTTT
>TRBV14|many|.|14|TRBJ1-2
CASSQKNSYYGYTF
TGTGCCAGCAGCCAAAAAAACAGTTACTATGGCTACACCTTC
>TRBV18|many|TRBD2|16|TRBJ2-3
CASSPSGASSTDTQYF
TGTGCCAGCTCACCCAGCGGGGCCTCTAGCACAGATACGCAGTATTTT
>TRBV7-2|many|TRBD1|13|TRBJ2-1
CASQSLDRDEQFF
TGTGCCAGCCAGTCTTTAGACAGGGATGAGCAGTTCTTC
>TRBV15|many|TRBD1|14|TRBJ2-3
CATSKRQGSDTQYF
TGTGCCACCAGCAAACGACAGGGGTCAGATACGCAGTATTTT
>TRBV5-1|many|TRBD1|14|TRBJ2-3
CASSRQGQTDTQYF
TGCGCCAGCAGCCGACAGGGGCAGACAGATACGCAGTATTTT
>TRBV30|many|.|15|TRBJ1-3
CAWSVLTVSGNTIYF
TGTGCCTGGAGTGTACTAACCGTCTCTGGAAACACCATATATTTT
>TRBV7-9|many|.|13|TRBJ1-3
CASSLGTGNTIYF
TGTGCCAGCAGCTTGGGCACTGGAAACACCATATATTTT
>TRBV9|many|.|14|TRBJ2-1
CASSVAVTYNEQFF
TGTGCCAGCAGCGTTGCGGTGACCTACAATGAGCAGTTCTTC
>TRBV4-1|many|.|15|TRBJ1-1
CASSQQRRGMTEAFF
TGCGCCAGCAGCCAACAGCGGCGGGGGATGACTGAAGCTTTCTTT
>TRBV4-3|many|.|15|TRBJ2-7
CASSQSGRGSYEQYF
TGCGCCAGCAGCCAATCTGGCCGCGGATCCTACGAGCAGTACTTC
>TRBV7-9|few|.|12|TRBJ2-1
CASSLDSNEQFF
TGTGCCAGCAGCTTAGACTCCAATGAGCAGTTCTTC
>TRBV7-8|many|TRBD1|15|TRBJ2-7
CASSPPGQISYEQYF
TGTGCCAGCAGCCCACCGGGACAGATATCCTACGAGCAGTACTTC
>TRBV9|few|.|13|TRBJ2-5
CASSVGLQETQYF
TGTGCCAGCAGCGTAGGGCTCCAAGAGACCCAGTACTTC
>TRBV6-2/TRBV6-3|many|TRBD1|16|TRBJ1-4
CASSEGTGLWSEKLFF
TGTGCCAGCAGCGAAGGGACAGGCTTGTGGAGTGAAAAACTGTTTTTT
>TRBV7-8|many|.|17|TRBJ2-7
CASSLARSVGGAHEQYF
TGTGCCAGCAGCTTAGCGCGGTCAGTGGGGGGGGCCCACGAGCAGTACTTC
>TRBV5-1|many|.|14|TRBJ2-7
CASSLVFRGYEQYF
TGCGCCAGCAGCTTGGTCTTCCGCGGCTACGAGCAGTACTTC
>TRBV6-6|many|.|13|TRBJ1-1
CASTVLLPDEAFF
TGTGCCAGCACCGTGTTGCTGCCAGATGAAGCTTTCTTT
>TRBV28|few|TRBD1|14|TRBJ1-2
CASSFLSGGQGYTF
TGTGCCAGCAGTTTTCTTTCAGGGGGCCAAGGCTACACCTTC
>TRBV7-6|many|TRBD1|14|TRBJ2-5
CASRSGTGEETQYF
TGTGCCAGCAGATCCGGGACAGGGGAAGAGACCCAGTACTTC
>TRBV12-3/TRBV12-4|many|TRBD1|16|TRBJ2-5
CASSRGPGQGQETQYF
TGTGCCAGCAGTCGCGGTCCGGGACAGGGCCAAGAGACCCAGTACTTC
>TRBV19|many|.|18|TRBJ2-4
CASSIRLFQGEDKNIQYF
TGTGCCAGTAGTATCCGCCTGTTCCAGGGCGAGGACAAAAACATTCAGTACTTC
>TRBV4-3|few|.|16|TRBJ2-3
CASSQAFAGATDTQYF
TGCGCCAGCAGCCAAGCATTCGCAGGGGCAACAGATACGCAGTATTTT
>TRBV24-1|few|TRBD2|17|TRBJ2-3
CATSDSKRGTSTDTQYF
TGTGCCACCAGTGATTCCAAGCGGGGGACTAGCACAGATACGCAGTATTTT
>TRBV2|many|TRBD1|17|TRBJ1-2
CASSVDRGHLSNYGYTF
TGTGCCAGCAGTGTTGACAGGGGGCATCTATCTAACTATGGCTACACCTTC
>TRBV11-2|many|TRBD2|14|TRBJ2-7
CASSWTSGFYEQYF
TGTGCCAGCAGCTGGACTAGCGGGTTCTACGAGCAGTACTTC
>TRBV24-1|many|.|13|TRBJ2-3
CATSDGPTDTQYF
TGTGCCACCAGTGATGGGCCCACAGATACGCAGTATTTT
>TRBV20-1|.|.|11|TRBJ2-7
CSASGIYEQYF
TGCAGTGCTAGTGGCATCTACGAGCAGTACTTC
>TRBV5-1|many|.|14|TRBJ2-3
CASSLGGATDTQYF
TGCGCCAGCAGCTTAGGAGGGGCGACAGATACGCAGTATTTT
>TRBV29-1|many|TRBD2|12|TRBJ2-1
CSVDGGGNEQFF
TGCAGCGTTGACGGGGGGGGCAATGAGCAGTTCTTC